A selection of T cell receptor beta chains follows, all from one sample in a study of cytomegalovirus exposure and HLA in healthy donors. This table comes from immunoSEQ multiplex PCR, and its TCRdb copy is limited to in-frame clones, with some not included. The sample holds some 120,000 clones; roughly 74% are singletons and the top ten take 5.8%. Sequenced material: PBMCs. The receptors were gathered from a woman aged 45-65 years in good health and CMV-seropositive. The CDR3 runs from the conserved cysteine through the conserved F or W. D genes are given only for firm matches. For some rows the clone size is stated as once, few or many, or as a class when expanded; others skip it.

>-|TRBV14|TRBJ2-7|-
TGTGCCAGCAGCCTTAACTACGAGCAGTACTTC
CASSLNYEQYF
>-|TRBV29-1|TRBJ1-2|once
TGCAGCGTTGAGGAGCCAGACTATGGCTACACCTTC
CSVEEPDYGYTF
>-|TRBV5-1|TRBJ1-4|-
TGCGCCAGCAGCTTGGAGGCTCCAGGACAGCCAAATGAAAAACTGTTTTTT
CASSLEAPGQPNEKLFF
>-|TRBV5-3|TRBJ2-4|few
TGTGCCAGAAGCTTCTCAGAAAACATTCAGTACTTC
CARSFSENIQYF
>TRBD1|TRBV2|TRBJ2-7|-
TGTGCCAGCAGGGGGGGGACAGGGCCTGGGGAGCAGTACTTC
CASRGGTGPGEQYF
>TRBD2|TRBV4-2|TRBJ2-3|few
TGTGCCAGCAGCCAAGATCTAAGGCGGGGGGCGAGTGCAGATACGCAGTATTTT
CASSQDLRRGASADTQYF
>TRBD1|TRBV7-2|TRBJ1-1|-
TGTGCCAGCAGCTCCGGACAGGGGGCTTGGACTGAAGCTTTCTTT
CASSSGQGAWTEAFF
>-|TRBV5-6|TRBJ2-5|few
TGTGCCAGCAGCTTCACACCACCGGGGACCCAGTACTTC
CASSFTPPGTQYF
>-|TRBV6-5|TRBJ2-3|-
TGTGCCAGCAGTCGTAGGGGCAGCACAGATACGCAGTATTTT
CASSRRGSTDTQYF
>-|TRBV6-6|TRBJ2-5|-
TGTGCCAGCAGTGCCACCTCAGGGTTGGGAGAGACCCAGTACTTC
CASSATSGLGETQYF
>-|TRBV4-3|TRBJ1-2|-
TGCGCCAGCAGCCAAGATTTGCGAGTTTACACCTTC
CASSQDLRVYTF
>TRBD2|TRBV5-1|TRBJ2-2|-
TGCGCCAGCAGCTGGGGGGGTCTACGTACCGGGGAGCTGTTTTTT
CASSWGGLRTGELFF
>-|TRBV27|TRBJ1-6|-
TGTGCCAGCGCCCCGTGGAGGTTTCGTGAACAGGGACATTCACCCCTCCACTTT
CASAPWRFREQGHSPLHF
>-|TRBV14|TRBJ2-5|-
TGTGCCAGCAGCCACCCTAACTTCTACCAAGAGACCCAGTACTTC
CASSHPNFYQETQYF
>-|TRBV7-8|TRBJ2-1|-
TGTGCCAGCAGCTTAGTACAGGGCCATGAGCAGTTCTTC
CASSLVQGHEQFF
>-|TRBV7-2|TRBJ2-7|once
TGTGCCCGCAGCTTAGCCCCGGGATCAGTACTATACGAGCAGTACTTC
CARSLAPGSVLYEQYF
>-|TRBV5-6|TRBJ1-2|-
TGTGCCAGCAGCTTGTTGTCAGGCTATGGCTACACCTTC
CASSLLSGYGYTF
>-|TRBV10-1|TRBJ2-3|-
TGCGCCAGCAGTGAGAGAGGCGTGGATACGCAGTATTTT
CASSERGVDTQYF
>TRBD1|TRBV13|TRBJ1-2|-
TGTGCCAGCAGCTCCGGACAGGACGTTGTCGATGGCTACACCTTC
CASSSGQDVVDGYTF
>-|TRBV6-4|TRBJ1-4|-
TGTGCCAGCAGTGAAATAACAGGGGAAAAACTGTTTTTT
CASSEITGEKLFF
>-|TRBV18|TRBJ2-7|-
TGTGCCAGCTCCCCTGACAGCGCAGGGGCCTACGAGCAGTACTTC
CASSPDSAGAYEQYF
>-|TRBV11-2|TRBJ1-1|-
TGTGCCAGCAGCTTAAGGAGTAGGCGGAACATGAACACTGAAGCTTTCTTT
CASSLRSRRNMNTEAFF
>-|TRBV6-1|TRBJ2-7|-
TGTGCCAGCAGACCACAGGGCGCGACCTACGAGCAGTACTTC
CASRPQGATYEQYF
>TRBD2|TRBV4-3|TRBJ2-1|-
TGCGCCAGCAGCCAAGGACTAGCGGGGGCGAATGAGCAGTTCTTC
CASSQGLAGANEQFF
>-|TRBV25-1|TRBJ2-5|-
TGTCCCAGCAGTGAAGTTGCGGGGCCTGAAGAGACCCAGTACTTC
CPSSEVAGPEETQYF